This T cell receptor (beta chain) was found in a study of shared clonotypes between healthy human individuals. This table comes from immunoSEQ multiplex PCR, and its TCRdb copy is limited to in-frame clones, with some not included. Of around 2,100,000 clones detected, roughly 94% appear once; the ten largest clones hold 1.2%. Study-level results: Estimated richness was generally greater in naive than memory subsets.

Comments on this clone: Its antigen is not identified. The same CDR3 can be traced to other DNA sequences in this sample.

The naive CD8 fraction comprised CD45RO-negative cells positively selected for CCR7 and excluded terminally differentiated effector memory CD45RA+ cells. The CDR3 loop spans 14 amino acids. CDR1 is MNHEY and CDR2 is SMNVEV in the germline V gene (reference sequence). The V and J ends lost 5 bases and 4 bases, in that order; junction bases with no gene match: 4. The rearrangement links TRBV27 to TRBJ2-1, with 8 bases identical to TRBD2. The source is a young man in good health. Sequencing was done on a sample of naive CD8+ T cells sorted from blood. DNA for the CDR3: TGTGCCAGCAGTCCCGGGGGGGTTTACAATGAGCAGTTCTTC. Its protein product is CASSPGGVYNEQFF.